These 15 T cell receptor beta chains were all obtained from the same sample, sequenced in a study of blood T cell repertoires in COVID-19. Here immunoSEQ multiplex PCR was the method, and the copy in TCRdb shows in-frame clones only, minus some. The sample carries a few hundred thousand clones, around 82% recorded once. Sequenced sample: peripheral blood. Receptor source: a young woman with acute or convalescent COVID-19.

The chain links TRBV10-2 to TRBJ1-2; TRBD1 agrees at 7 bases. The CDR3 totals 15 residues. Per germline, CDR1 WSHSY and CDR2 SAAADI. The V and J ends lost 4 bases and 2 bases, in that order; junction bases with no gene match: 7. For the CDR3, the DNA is TGCGCCAGCAGTGGGCCGGGACAGCAGAACTATGGCTACACCTTC. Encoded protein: CASSGPGQQNYGYTF.

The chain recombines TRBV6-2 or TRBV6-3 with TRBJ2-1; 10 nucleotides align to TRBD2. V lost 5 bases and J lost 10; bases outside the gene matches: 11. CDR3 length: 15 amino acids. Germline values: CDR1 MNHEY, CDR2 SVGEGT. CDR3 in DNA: TGTGCCAGCAGTAGGCTAGCGGGAGAGGGCAGGGAGCAGTTCTTC. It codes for CASSRLAGEGREQFF.

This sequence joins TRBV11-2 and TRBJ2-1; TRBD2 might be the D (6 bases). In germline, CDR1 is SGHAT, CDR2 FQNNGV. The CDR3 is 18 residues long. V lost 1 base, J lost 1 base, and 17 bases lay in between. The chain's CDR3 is CASSLVPILAPSYNEQFF. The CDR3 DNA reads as TGTGCCAGCAGCTTAGTCCCAATTCTAGCGCCTTCCTACAATGAGCAGTTCTTC.

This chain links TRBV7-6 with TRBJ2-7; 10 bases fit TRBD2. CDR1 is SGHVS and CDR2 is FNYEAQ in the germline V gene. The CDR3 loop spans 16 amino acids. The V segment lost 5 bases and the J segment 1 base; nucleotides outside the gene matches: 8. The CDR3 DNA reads TGTGCCAGCAGCGACCTAGCGGGAGAGTTTTCCTACGAGCAGTACTTC. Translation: CASSDLAGEFSYEQYF.

CDR3 protein: CAISLAGLEGQYF. The DNA for the CDR3 is TGTGCCATCAGTCTAGCGGGTTTAGAGGGGCAGTACTTC. The rearrangement joins TRBV10-3 to TRBJ2-7, with 8 bases matching TRBD2. This CDR3 region has 13 residues. Per the germline V gene, CDR1 is ENHRY and CDR2 is SYGVKD. V shed 5 bases and J 9 bases; nucleotides not matched to a gene: 9.

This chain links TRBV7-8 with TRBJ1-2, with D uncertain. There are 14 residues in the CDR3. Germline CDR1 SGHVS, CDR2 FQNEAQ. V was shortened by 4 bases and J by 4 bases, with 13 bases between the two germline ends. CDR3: CASSSGGFSYGYTF. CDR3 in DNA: TGTGCCAGCAGCTCGGGTGGGTTCTCCTATGGCTACACCTTC.

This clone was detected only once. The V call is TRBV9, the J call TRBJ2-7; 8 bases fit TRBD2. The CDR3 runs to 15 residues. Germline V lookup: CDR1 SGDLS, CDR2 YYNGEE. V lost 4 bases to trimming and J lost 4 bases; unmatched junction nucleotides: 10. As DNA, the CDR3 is TGTGCCAGCAGCCGGGAGGGCCTTCCCTTTTACGAGCAGTACTTC. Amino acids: CASSREGLPFYEQYF.

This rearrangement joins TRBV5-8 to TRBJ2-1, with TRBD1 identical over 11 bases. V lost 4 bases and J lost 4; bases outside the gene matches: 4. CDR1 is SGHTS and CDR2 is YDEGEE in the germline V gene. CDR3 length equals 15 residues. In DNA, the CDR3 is TGTGCCAGCAGCCGTGGGGACAGGGGGTACAATGAGCAGTTCTTC. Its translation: CASSRGDRGYNEQFF.

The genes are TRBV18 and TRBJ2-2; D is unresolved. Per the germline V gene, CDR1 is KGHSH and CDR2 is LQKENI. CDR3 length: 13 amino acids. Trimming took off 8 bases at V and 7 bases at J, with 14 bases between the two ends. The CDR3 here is CASRQSRGGELFF. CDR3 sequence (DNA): TGTGCCAGCCGCCAGTCACGCGGCGGGGAGCTGTTTTTT.

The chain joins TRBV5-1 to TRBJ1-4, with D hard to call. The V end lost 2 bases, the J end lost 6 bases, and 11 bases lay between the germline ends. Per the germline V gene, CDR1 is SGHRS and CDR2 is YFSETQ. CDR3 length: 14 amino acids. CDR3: CASSFGGGDEKLFF. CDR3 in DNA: TGCGCCAGCAGCTTCGGCGGCGGGGATGAAAAACTGTTTTTT.

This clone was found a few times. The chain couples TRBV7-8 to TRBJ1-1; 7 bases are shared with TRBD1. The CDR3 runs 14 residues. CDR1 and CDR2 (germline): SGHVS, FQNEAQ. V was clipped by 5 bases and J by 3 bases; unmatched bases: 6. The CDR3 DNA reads TGTGCCAGCAGCACCCGACAGGGTGACACTGAAGCTTTCTTT. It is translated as CASSTRQGDTEAFF.

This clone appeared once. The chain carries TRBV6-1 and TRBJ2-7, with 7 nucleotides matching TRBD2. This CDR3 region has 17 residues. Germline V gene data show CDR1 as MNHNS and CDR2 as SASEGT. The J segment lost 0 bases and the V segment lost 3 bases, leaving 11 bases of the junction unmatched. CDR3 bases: TGTGCCAGCAGTGAGCTGTTAGCGGGTGAGACCTCCTACGAGCAGTACTTC. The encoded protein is CASSELLAGETSYEQYF.

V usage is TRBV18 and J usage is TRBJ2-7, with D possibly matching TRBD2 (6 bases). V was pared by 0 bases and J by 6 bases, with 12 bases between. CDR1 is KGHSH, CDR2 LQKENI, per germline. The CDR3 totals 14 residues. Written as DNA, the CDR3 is TGTGCCAGCTCACCACCGACGGGAGTGAGCGAGCAGTACTTC. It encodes CASSPPTGVSEQYF.

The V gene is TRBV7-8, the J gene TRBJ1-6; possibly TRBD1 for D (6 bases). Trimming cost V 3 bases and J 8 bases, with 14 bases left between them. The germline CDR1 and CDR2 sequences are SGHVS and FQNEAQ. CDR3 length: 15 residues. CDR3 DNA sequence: TGTGCCAGCAGCTTTATCCTGGGGGCATATTCACCCCTCCACTTT. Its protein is CASSFILGAYSPLHF.

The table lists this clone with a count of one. CDR3 loop: CASSDFEQYF. CDR3 bases: TGTGCCAGCAGTGACTTCGAGCAGTACTTC. The V and J genes are TRBV25-1 and TRBJ2-7; D call uncertain. V was trimmed by 3 bases and J by 6 bases, leaving 3 bases between them. This CDR3 has 10 amino acids. Germline loops: CDR1 MGHDK, CDR2 SYGVNS.